Below, 19 T cell receptor beta chains from the same sample are listed, as sequenced in a study of blood T cell repertoires in COVID-19. Profiled with immunoSEQ multiplex PCR; TCRdb holds only in-frame clones, not every one. The sample includes under 200,000 clones, approximately 88% seen only once; the top ten take 2.5% to 3.5%. Sequenced input: peripheral blood. These receptors originate from a woman aged 55 to 70 with acute or convalescent COVID-19.

The chain links TRBV9 to TRBJ1-1; the D is unclear. Germline V lookup: CDR1 SGDLS, CDR2 YYNGEE. This CDR3 has 15 residues. Deletions cut 3 bases from V and 3 bases from J, with 15 bases between. The chain's CDR3 is CASSASREPYTEAFF. Written as DNA, the CDR3 is TGTGCCAGCAGCGCTTCGCGGGAACCCTACACTGAAGCTTTCTTT.

The chain carries TRBV5-6 and TRBJ1-5, with 7 bases lining up with TRBD1. Germline CDR1 is SGHDT and CDR2 is YYEEEE. The J segment lost 5 bases and the V segment lost 0 bases, leaving 8 bases of the junction unmatched. CDR3 length: 16 residues. CDR3 in DNA: TGTGCCAGCAGCTTGGGGAGGAACAGGGGTCATCAGCCCCAGCATTTT. It translates to CASSLGRNRGHQPQHF.

V gene TRBV19 combines with J gene TRBJ1-1, with TRBD1 identical over 8 bases. The CDR3 is made up of 15 amino acids. The trim removed 3 bases at V and 0 bases at J, leaving 3 bases unmatched. Germline-derived CDR1 and CDR2 are LNHDA and SQIVND (reference sequence). The DNA for the CDR3 is TGTGCCAGTAGTATCGACAGGGGCATGAACACTGAAGCTTTCTTT. This codes for CASSIDRGMNTEAFF.

The V call is TRBV27, the J call TRBJ2-2; 7 bases map to TRBD1. The CDR3 spans 15 residues. Germline V gene lookup returns CDR1 MNHEY and CDR2 SMNVEV (reference sequence). Germline trimming cut 6 bases from V and 0 bases from J; bases unmatched to any gene: 4. This CDR3 is CASSRGQTNTGELFF. The CDR3 DNA follows: TGTGCCAGCAGCCGGGGACAGACGAACACCGGGGAGCTGTTTTTT.

The chain couples TRBV7-2 to TRBJ2-5; 8 bases match TRBD2. Per the germline V gene, CDR1 is SGHTA and CDR2 is FQGNSA. Losses at the gene ends were 2 bases for V and 5 bases for J; bases not matched to a gene: 4. The length of the CDR3 is 14 residues. The CDR3 bases are TGTGCCAGCAGCTTACCTCGGGGGGGGGAGACCCAGTACTTC. Translating it yields CASSLPRGGETQYF.

The gene calls are TRBV3-1 (or the pseudogene TRBV3-2) and TRBJ1-2, with TRBD1 matching over 10 bases. The CDR3 sequence is 16 residues long. V shed 0 bases and J 5 bases; nucleotides not matched to a gene: 6. Germline loops: CDR1 LGHDT, CDR2 YNNKEL (reference sequence). This CDR3 is CASSQDPGQGKYGYTF. The CDR3 nucleotides are TGTGCCAGCAGCCAAGACCCGGGACAGGGGAAATATGGCTACACCTTC.

The chain couples TRBV27 to TRBJ1-2; 8 nucleotides agree with TRBD1. This CDR3 contains 17 residues. The ends lost 5 bases at V and 4 bases at J; junction bases unmatched: 15. Per the germline V gene, CDR1 is MNHEY and CDR2 is SMNVEV (reference sequence). The CDR3 nucleotides read TGTGCCAGCAGTGATCTTAGAGGACAGGGTGTTGGCTATGGCTACACCTTC. The encoded protein is CASSDLRGQGVGYGYTF.

The genes are TRBV19 and TRBJ1-1, with 7 positions matching TRBD1. Germline V gene data show CDR1 as LNHDA and CDR2 as SQIVND (reference sequence). The CDR3 extends over 14 amino acids. J gave up 1 base and V 7 bases, and 6 bases lay outside the gene matches. CDR3 sequence: CASTPTGSNTEAFF. In DNA form, the CDR3 reads TGTGCCAGTACTCCGACAGGGTCGAACACTGAAGCTTTCTTT.

This clone was picked up a small number of times. The J gene is TRBJ2-7, the V gene TRBV4-2; D is unresolved. CDR3 length: 14 residues. The V end was cut by 1 base, the J end by 2 bases, with 9 bases between. Germline loops: CDR1 LGHNA, CDR2 YNFKEQ. The DNA for the CDR3 is TGTGCCAGCAGCCAAGGTCGCGGAACCTACGAGCAGTACTTC. Translation: CASSQGRGTYEQYF.

This clone was detected once. The J gene is TRBJ2-7, the V gene TRBV4-1, with D possibly being TRBD1 (6 bases). The CDR3 extends over 14 amino acids. V was clipped by 1 base and J by 1 base, with 8 bases between them. Germline values: CDR1 MGHRA, CDR2 YSYEKL. The CDR3 spells CASSQGTASYEQYF. CDR3 coding DNA: TGCGCCAGCAGCCAAGGGACAGCGTCCTACGAGCAGTACTTC.

V is TRBV4-3 and J is TRBJ2-2; 12 positions agree with TRBD2. V gave up 4 bases and J gave up 6 bases; unmatched junction bases: 12. CDR3 length: 18 amino acids. Germline CDR1 reads LGHNA; CDR2 reads YSLEER. This chain's CDR3 is CASSRGSSGTSGSGELFF. For the CDR3, the DNA is TGCGCCAGCAGCCGGGGAAGTTCTGGGACTAGCGGGTCCGGGGAGCTGTTTTTT.

The chain carries TRBV4-2 and TRBJ1-2; 7 bases are a match to TRBD1. The CDR3 consists of 15 residues. The germline V gene has CDR1 LGHNA and CDR2 YNFKEQ. V gave up 2 bases and J gave up 4 bases; unmatched junction bases: 7. CDR3 residues: CASSQLGTEPYGYTF. The CDR3 coding sequence is TGTGCCAGCAGCCAATTAGGGACAGAGCCCTATGGCTACACCTTC.

This chain links TRBV27 with TRBJ1-5; TRBD1 matches at 8 bases. The CDR3 contains 16 residues. Germline CDR1 is MNHEY and CDR2 is SMNVEV (reference sequence). The trim removed 5 bases at V and 4 bases at J, leaving 10 bases unmatched. The CDR3 bases are TGTGCCAGCAGTCCCTACAGGGGGATCAGAAATCAGCCCCAGCATTTT. The encoded protein is CASSPYRGIRNQPQHF.

CDR3 region: CASSEDRFYSGNTIYF. CDR3 DNA sequence: TGTGCCAGCAGCGAGGACAGGTTCTACTCTGGAAACACCATATATTTT. This chain uses TRBV9 with TRBJ1-3; 7 bases fit TRBD1. Unmatched junction bases numbered 6, after V lost 3 bases and J lost 0 bases. CDR1 SGDLS and CDR2 YYNGEE come from the germline V gene. This CDR3 region has 16 residues. Filled out from reference TRBV9 and TRBJ1-3, the complete variable domain reads DSGVTQTPKHLITATGQRVTLRCSPRSGDLSVYWYQQSLDQGLQFLIQYYNGEERAKGNILERFSAQQFPDLHSELNLSSLELGDSALYFCASSEDRFYSGNTIYFGEGSWLTVV.

This chain joins TRBV5-4 and TRBJ1-1; unclear D gene. The germline V and J ends were trimmed by 0 bases and 1 base, with 10 bases remaining between them. The CDR3 covers 15 residues. Germline CDR1 is SGHNT and CDR2 is YYREEE (reference sequence). The DNA of the CDR3 is TGTGCCAGCAGCTTGGCTTCAGTCCGGAACACTGAAGCTTTCTTT. Translated: CASSLASVRNTEAFF.

The chain recombines TRBV19 with TRBJ1-2; D might be TRBD1 (5 bases). The CDR3 has 12 amino acids. Germline assignment: CDR1 LNHDA and CDR2 SQIVND (reference sequence). V lost 6 bases to trimming and J lost 4 bases, with 9 bases between them. Here the CDR3 DNA reads TGTGCCAGTAGCGACAGAACCTATGGCTACACCTTC. Its protein product is CASSDRTYGYTF. The entire variable domain, with the rest obtained from reference TRBV19 and TRBJ1-2, is as follows: DGGITQSPKYLFRKEGQNVTLSCEQNLNHDAMYWYRQDPGQGLRLIYYSQIVNDFQKGDIAEGYSVSREKKESFPLTVTSAQKNPTAFYLCASSDRTYGYTFGSGTRLTVV.

A single count supports this clone. This sequence joins TRBV5-4 and TRBJ1-2; 9 positions match TRBD1. Germline trimming cut 1 base from V and 6 bases from J; bases unmatched to any gene: 4. CDR3 length equals 14 residues. Germline V gene lookup returns CDR1 SGHNT and CDR2 YYREEE (reference sequence). CDR3 sequence: CASSLKRTGDGYTF. The CDR3 DNA is TGTGCCAGCAGCTTGAAGAGGACAGGGGATGGCTACACCTTC.

This rearrangement joins TRBV18 to TRBJ2-7; 14 bases align to TRBD2. This CDR3 is 16 amino acids long. Per the germline V gene, CDR1 is KGHSH and CDR2 is LQKENI. The J segment lost 5 bases and the V segment lost 3 bases, leaving 6 bases of the junction unmatched. CDR3 DNA sequence: TGTGCCAGCTCACCGGGTGGACTAGCGGGGGGCCACGAGCAGTACTTC. Its translation: CASSPGGLAGGHEQYF.

This chain uses TRBV7-2 with TRBJ1-2, with TRBD1 as a possible D gene (5 bases). There are 15 residues in the CDR3. Germline CDR1 and CDR2: SGHTA and FQGNSA. V was shortened by 1 base and J by 7 bases, with 16 bases between the two germline ends. The DNA for the CDR3 is TGTGCCAGCAGCTTAGAGAGGGCCGGGGGGGTTGGCTACACCTTC. Translation gives CASSLERAGGVGYTF.